This T cell receptor beta chain was identified in a study of CD8 T cells in Susac syndrome. Trimming took 5 bases from V and 5 from J, leaving 10 bases between them. The CDR3 spans 13 residues. Germline V gives CDR1 LNHDA, CDR2 SQIVND (reference sequence). An amount of RNA that ranged from about 0.45 to 1 ug was reverse transcribed with random hexamers. TCRdb ran MiXCR on the immunoSEQ multiplex PCR reads and lists one entry per CDR3 protein. There are a few hundred thousand distinct CDR3 sequences in the sample; 94% occur only once, and 0.15% to 0.2% lies in the top ten. Sequencing of TCR beta was performed on blood CD8+ T cells and on blood CD4+ T cells. Patients with Susac syndrome met diagnostic criteria that were recently defined for definite or probable disease.

This TCR was sampled from a human donor with Susac syndrome. This chain connects TRBV19 to TRBJ2-1, with D possibly matching TRBD2 (6 bases). Sequences were obtained from CD4+ T cells from PBMCs. CDR3 in DNA: TGTGCCAGTAGTCGACAGCGGGACAATGAGCAGTTCTTC. This encodes CASSRQRDNEQFF.